Listed below are T cell receptor beta chains from one sample, sequenced in a study of cytomegalovirus exposure and HLA in healthy donors. Produced via immunoSEQ multiplex PCR; TCRdb's table is partial and in-frame only. The sample contains some 170,000 clones, roughly four fifths of which appear only once. Source material: PBMCs. The receptors stem from a man aged 35-49 years in good health and CMV-seronegative. Both conserved end residues are part of each CDR3. D genes are given only for firm matches. Clone size is shown for a subset of rows, as once, few, many or a class of expanded clone.

V	size	J	D	DNA	CDR3
TRBV7-3	.	TRBJ2-3	TRBD2	TGTGCCAGCAGCTTAAGGGGGCTAGCGGGGGGGAGCACAGATACGCAGTATTTT	CASSLRGLAGGSTDTQYF
TRBV27	.	TRBJ2-1	TRBD2	TGTGCCAGCAGTCCGCTACCGGGAGGGGACAATGAGCAGTTCTTC	CASSPLPGGDNEQFF
TRBV9	.	TRBJ1-4	.	TGTGCCAGCAGCGTTACGAATGGGGGCGCAACTAATGAAAAACTGTTTTTT	CASSVTNGGATNEKLFF
TRBV27	.	TRBJ2-1	TRBD2	TGTGCCAGCAGATTTAGCGGGCCATCCTACAATGAGCAGTTCTTC	CASRFSGPSYNEQFF
TRBV18	.	TRBJ2-3	.	TGTGCCAGCTCACGCCTATATGCGGGGACTAGCACAGATACGCAGTATTTT	CASSRLYAGTSTDTQYF
TRBV7-2	.	TRBJ1-1	.	TGTGCCAGCAGCTTATCCTTTGAGGGTGTAGCTGAAGCTTTCTTT	CASSLSFEGVAEAFF
TRBV7-2	few	TRBJ1-5	.	TGTGCCAGCAGCTTAGGCCGGAATCAGCCCCAGCATTTT	CASSLGRNQPQHF
TRBV7-6	.	TRBJ2-7	.	TGTGCCAGCAGCTCCGACAGCTTCTACGAGCAGTACTTC	CASSSDSFYEQYF
TRBV7-6	.	TRBJ1-6	.	TGTGCCAGCAGCCGCCGAGGGAGGGAGAGTAATTCACCCCTCCACTTT	CASSRRGRESNSPLHF
TRBV12-5	.	TRBJ1-6	.	TGTGCTAGTGCTCCTTCGGGGGATTCACCCCTCCACTTT	CASAPSGDSPLHF
TRBV9	.	TRBJ2-1	TRBD2	TGTGCCAGCAGCGTATGGGAAAGCGGGGTGACTTACAATGAGCAGTTCTTC	CASSVWESGVTYNEQFF
TRBV7-3	.	TRBJ1-6	.	TGTGCCAGCAGCTTAGGGCTTAATTCACCCCTCCACTTT	CASSLGLNSPLHF
TRBV29-1	few	TRBJ1-2	.	TGCAGCGTTCTTCCAGGCGCTTATGGCTACACCTTC	CSVLPGAYGYTF
TRBV11-2	.	TRBJ2-3	TRBD2	TGTGCCAGCAGCTTATCGGGGGGAGGAGATACGCAGTATTTT	CASSLSGGGDTQYF
TRBV2	.	TRBJ1-5	TRBD1	TGTGCCAGCAATCCAGGGGGGACACCGAACAATCAGCCCCAGCATTTT	CASNPGGTPNNQPQHF
TRBV7-6	.	TRBJ2-1	.	TGTGCCAGCAGCTCCGATTGGACAGTCAATGAGCAGTTCTTC	CASSSDWTVNEQFF
TRBV30	.	TRBJ2-3	.	TGTGCCTGGAGTGTACTGTGGCGGGGCACAGATACGCAGTATTTT	CAWSVLWRGTDTQYF
TRBV20-1	.	TRBJ2-7	.	TGCAGTGCTAGTCAGGTCTACGAGCAGTACTTC	CSASQVYEQYF
TRBV7-9	.	TRBJ2-7	.	TGTTCCAGCAGCTTAGGCTATTCCTACGAGCAGTACTTC	CSSSLGYSYEQYF
TRBV2	.	TRBJ2-2	.	TGTGCCAGCAGGGTCCTACAGGGCCCGAACACCGGGGAGCTGTTTTTT	CASRVLQGPNTGELFF
TRBV9	.	TRBJ2-1	.	TGTGCCAGCAGCGTAGTATCAGGGCACAATGAGCAGTTCTTC	CASSVVSGHNEQFF
TRBV6-1	.	TRBJ1-6	.	TGTGCCAGCAGTGTAAGGTCCCCTACAGAACTCCACTTT	CASSVRSPTELHF
TRBV18	.	TRBJ2-5	.	TGTGCCAGCTCACCACTGACCACAGGGCTCGAGACCCAGTACTTC	CASSPLTTGLETQYF
TRBV7-2	.	TRBJ2-1	TRBD1	TGTGCCAGCAGCCCCCGGGACAGGAATTACAATGAGCAGTTCTTC	CASSPRDRNYNEQFF
TRBV11-2	.	TRBJ1-1	TRBD1	TGTGCCAGCAGCTTAGAAGGACAGGGCAGAACTGAAGCTTTCTTT	CASSLEGQGRTEAFF
TRBV7-9	.	TRBJ1-6	.	TGTGCCAGCAGCTTAGAGCAGTCCGGGAATTCACCCCTCCACTTT	CASSLEQSGNSPLHF
TRBV28	few	TRBJ2-1	TRBD1	TGTGCCAGCAGTCTTCCGGGACAGTCGGAGAATGAGCAGTTCTTC	CASSLPGQSENEQFF
TRBV7-8	.	TRBJ2-6	.	TGTGCCAGCGTCCAGACCCGGGCTGGGGCCAACGTCCTGACTTTC	CASVQTRAGANVLTF
TRBV21-1	.	TRBJ1-6	.	TGTGCCAGCAGCAAAGTGGCAAAGGTACAGAATTCACCCCTCCACTTT	CASSKVAKVQNSPLHF
TRBV10-3	.	TRBJ2-3	TRBD2	TGTGCCATCAGCACTAGCGGGGGGCCCCTCACAGATACGCAGTATTTT	CAISTSGGPLTDTQYF
TRBV4-1	.	TRBJ1-1	TRBD1	TGCGCCAGCAGCCCCGGGGACAGAGCGAACACTGAAGCTTTCTTT	CASSPGDRANTEAFF
TRBV6-1	few	TRBJ2-7	.	TGTGCCAGCAGTGGGGGGCCCTACGAGCAGTACTTC	CASSGGPYEQYF
TRBV27	.	TRBJ2-1	TRBD2	TGTGCCAGCAGTTCCCCTAGCGGGGGGGGTTACAATGAGCAGTTCTTC	CASSSPSGGGYNEQFF
TRBV10-1	.	TRBJ2-7	.	TGCGCCAGCAGTGACAGCTCCTACGAGCAGTACTTC	CASSDSSYEQYF
TRBV28	.	TRBJ1-5	.	TGTGCCACGGAGCTGGCGGGGCAATTCAATCAGCCCCAGCATTTT	CATELAGQFNQPQHF
TRBV6-1	many	TRBJ1-5	TRBD1	TGTGCCAGCAGTGAAGGTCCAGGGGGGAATCAGCCCCAGCATTTT	CASSEGPGGNQPQHF
TRBV5-1	.	TRBJ2-3	.	TGCGCCAGCAGCTGGGGGACTGGGAGCACAGATACGCAGTATTTT	CASSWGTGSTDTQYF
TRBV9	.	TRBJ2-5	TRBD2	TGTGCCAGCAGCGTAGGGTTAGCGGGGGGACACCAAGAGACCCAGTACTTC	CASSVGLAGGHQETQYF
TRBV5-6	once	TRBJ2-6	TRBD1	TGTGCCAGCAGCTTGAGGCCGGGACAGGGGTCAGGGGCCAACGTCCTGACTTTC	CASSLRPGQGSGANVLTF
TRBV5-1	.	TRBJ1-1	.	TGCGCCAGCAGCTTCTCGAGACAGAGTGAAGCTTTCTTT	CASSFSRQSEAFF